This is a list of T cell receptor beta chains from one sample in a study of blood T cell repertoires in COVID-19. Profiling relied on immunoSEQ multiplex PCR, and the TCRdb table lists in-frame clones only, not all of them. This sample has 250,000 to 350,000 clones, with 87% found just once. The sequencing sample was made of peripheral blood. Every receptor here comes from a woman aged 50 to 60 who had recovered from COVID-19. CDR3s include the opening cysteine and the closing phenylalanine or tryptophan. Each record gives: D gene, V gene, clone size, J gene, CDR3 DNA, CDR3 protein. D genes are given only for firm matches. Part of the rows lack a size; the others show once, few, many or a class for expanded clones.

TRBD2	TRBV5-1	.	TRBJ2-5	TGCGCCAGCACCACGGGACTAGCGGGGGGGAAATGGTACCAAGAGACCCAGTACTTC	CASTTGLAGGKWYQETQYF
.	TRBV19	.	TRBJ1-3	TGTGCCAGTAAACCAGTAACAACTGGAAACACCATATATTTT	CASKPVTTGNTIYF
TRBD2	TRBV11-2	.	TRBJ2-1	TGTGCCAGCAGCTTAGAGAGGGGACTAGGCGATGAGCAGTTCTTC	CASSLERGLGDEQFF
TRBD1	TRBV7-7	few	TRBJ2-1	TGTGCTAGCAGCCGGGACAGCCGACTCAATGAGCAGTTCTTC	CASSRDSRLNEQFF
TRBD1	TRBV28	.	TRBJ1-1	TGTGCCAGCAGTTTGGACAGGATCACTGAAGCTTTCTTT	CASSLDRITEAFF
TRBD2	TRBV6-2/TRBV6-3	.	TRBJ2-5	TGTGCCAGCAGTTACAATGGATCCCTAGCGGGTAAGGAGACCCAGTACTTC	CASSYNGSLAGKETQYF
.	TRBV21-1	.	TRBJ2-5	TGTGCCAACCCGGAGGGACGATCGGTCCAAGAGACCCAGTACTTC	CANPEGRSVQETQYF
.	TRBV7-3	.	TRBJ1-6	TGTGCCAGCAGCTTAAGGGCTCGGGATCCCCTCCACTTT	CASSLRARDPLHF
TRBD1	TRBV11-2	.	TRBJ2-7	TGTGCCAGCAGCTTAATAGGGGGCCGGAAGGGCGAGCAGTACTTC	CASSLIGGRKGEQYF
TRBD1	TRBV4-3	.	TRBJ1-5	TGCGCCAGCAGCCAAGATACGCCGGGACAGGGGGCTCAGCCCCAGCATTTT	CASSQDTPGQGAQPQHF